Listed below are T cell receptor beta chains from one sample, sequenced in a study of T cells in Graves' hyperthyroidism and ophthalmopathy. From the multiplex PCR reads, TCRdb called clonotypes with MiXCR, one entry per CDR3 protein. The data show 300,000 to 400,000 distinct CDR3 sequences, around 15% seen once. The sample taken for sequencing was blood. The receptors were sampled from a woman in her twenties or thirties with Graves' ophthalmopathy. The conserved cysteine and the conserved F or W are not part of the CDR3 here. Each record gives: V gene, J gene, CDR3 protein.

V gene: TRBV6-1; J gene: TRBJ2-5; CDR3 protein: ASSGTRDHQETQY
V gene: TRBV29-1; J gene: TRBJ1-5; CDR3 protein: STRTGGDNQPQH
V gene: TRBV28; J gene: TRBJ1-1; CDR3 protein: ASSLGTAREAF
V gene: TRBV28; J gene: TRBJ1-1; CDR3 protein: ASLQGETEAF
V gene: TRBV2; J gene: TRBJ2-3; CDR3 protein: ASSVRPGNTQY
V gene: TRBV27; J gene: TRBJ2-7; CDR3 protein: ASSFTGPTYEQY
V gene: TRBV9; J gene: TRBJ2-2; CDR3 protein: ASSAGQGRTNGELF
V gene: TRBV19; J gene: TRBJ2-7; CDR3 protein: ASRPESRETYEQY
V gene: TRBV5-1; J gene: TRBJ1-1; CDR3 protein: ASSLAPGYTEAF
V gene: TRBV12-3/TRBV12-4; J gene: TRBJ2-7; CDR3 protein: ASSLNPSSYEQY
V gene: TRBV24-1; J gene: TRBJ2-5; CDR3 protein: ATSDADRTQY
V gene: TRBV28; J gene: TRBJ1-2; CDR3 protein: ASRMTAYGYT
V gene: TRBV28; J gene: TRBJ2-7; CDR3 protein: ASNPGPLPSYGQY
V gene: TRBV12-3/TRBV12-4; J gene: TRBJ1-4; CDR3 protein: ASSETGANEKLF
V gene: TRBV6-1; J gene: TRBJ2-7; CDR3 protein: ASWSRGQGAYEQY
V gene: TRBV20-1; J gene: TRBJ2-1; CDR3 protein: SASGPSWGEQF
V gene: TRBV11-2; J gene: TRBJ2-7; CDR3 protein: ASQGTTSSYEQY
V gene: TRBV6-1; J gene: TRBJ2-7; CDR3 protein: ASSVVRLSYEQY
V gene: TRBV28; J gene: TRBJ1-1; CDR3 protein: ASRGLRHTYTEAF
V gene: TRBV7-2; J gene: TRBJ2-1; CDR3 protein: ASSLERNEQF
V gene: TRBV25-1; J gene: TRBJ2-5; CDR3 protein: ATSLRTSGGPQY
V gene: TRBV20-1; J gene: TRBJ2-3; CDR3 protein: SADDRGNGDTQY
V gene: TRBV7-9; J gene: TRBJ1-2; CDR3 protein: ASSSSGRGPYGYT
V gene: TRBV3-1; J gene: TRBJ2-5; CDR3 protein: ASSHVETQY
V gene: TRBV4-1; J gene: TRBJ2-3; CDR3 protein: ASSQVFGEGTDTQY
V gene: TRBV11-3; J gene: TRBJ2-1; CDR3 protein: ASSLVLAGGQYNEQF
V gene: TRBV5-6; J gene: TRBJ2-2; CDR3 protein: ASSFNFLWRENTGELF
V gene: TRBV11-3; J gene: TRBJ1-3; CDR3 protein: ASSTTGNTIY
V gene: TRBV3-1; J gene: TRBJ1-5; CDR3 protein: ASSQSVAQPQH
V gene: TRBV10-2; J gene: TRBJ2-7; CDR3 protein: ASSESSGGTYEQY
V gene: TRBV28; J gene: TRBJ2-2; CDR3 protein: ASSPLGLGDTGELF
V gene: TRBV5-6; J gene: TRBJ2-1; CDR3 protein: ASTRVAGSNEQF
V gene: TRBV28; J gene: TRBJ1-3; CDR3 protein: ASSSRFSGNTIY
V gene: TRBV11-1; J gene: TRBJ2-7; CDR3 protein: ASSDGHEQY
V gene: TRBV20-1; J gene: TRBJ2-1; CDR3 protein: SARVAGGTYYNEQF
V gene: TRBV6-1; J gene: TRBJ1-3; CDR3 protein: ASIRATGNTIY
V gene: TRBV7-7; J gene: TRBJ2-5; CDR3 protein: ASSSTSGGETQY
V gene: TRBV19; J gene: TRBJ1-5; CDR3 protein: ASSIGSSNQPQH
V gene: TRBV12-3/TRBV12-4; J gene: TRBJ2-7; CDR3 protein: ASSPPRVYGEISTGQY
V gene: TRBV27; J gene: TRBJ1-2; CDR3 protein: AGSFYRTGIYGYT
V gene: TRBV20-1; J gene: TRBJ2-6; CDR3 protein: SAREGPQGSGANVLT
V gene: TRBV30; J gene: TRBJ2-7; CDR3 protein: AWREDRNSDEQY
V gene: TRBV15; J gene: TRBJ1-2; CDR3 protein: ATSLPGPARGDYT
V gene: TRBV29-1; J gene: TRBJ2-3; CDR3 protein: SARGTASTDTQY
V gene: TRBV11-2; J gene: TRBJ2-1; CDR3 protein: ASSQQTGSYNEQF
V gene: TRBV12-3/TRBV12-4; J gene: TRBJ1-2; CDR3 protein: ASSRQLAYGYT
V gene: TRBV7-2; J gene: TRBJ2-1; CDR3 protein: ASSRVGGGSWYNEQF
V gene: TRBV30; J gene: TRBJ1-2; CDR3 protein: AWSVRYRNYGYT
V gene: TRBV28; J gene: TRBJ2-3; CDR3 protein: ASSWGDRGADTQY
V gene: TRBV20-1; J gene: TRBJ2-7; CDR3 protein: SAWTRGPYEQY
V gene: TRBV9; J gene: TRBJ1-2; CDR3 protein: ASSVVDQGANGYT
V gene: TRBV11-1; J gene: TRBJ2-7; CDR3 protein: ASSPLPGEAPREQY
V gene: TRBV2; J gene: TRBJ1-2; CDR3 protein: ASKGELYGYT
V gene: TRBV12-5; J gene: TRBJ2-3; CDR3 protein: ASGLPRFQGSDTQY
V gene: TRBV28; J gene: TRBJ2-7; CDR3 protein: ASRHFYEQY
V gene: TRBV7-3; J gene: TRBJ2-6; CDR3 protein: ASSLGQINVLT
V gene: TRBV3-1; J gene: TRBJ1-1; CDR3 protein: ASSLLLQLNTEAF
V gene: TRBV20-1; J gene: TRBJ2-1; CDR3 protein: SARDKPEQF
V gene: TRBV18; J gene: TRBJ2-1; CDR3 protein: ASSPPAGNNEQF